The present T cell receptor beta chain was sequenced within a study of cytomegalovirus exposure and HLA in healthy donors. The CDR3 totals 16 residues. V shed 5 bases and J shed 2 bases, with 16 bases lying between them. The germline V gene encodes CDR1 KGHSH and CDR2 LQKENI. The PCR used 60 Vbeta and 13 Jbeta primers. Sequencing was performed with immunoSEQ multiplex PCR; in TCRdb, only in-frame clones are kept and a portion is missing. The sample carries roughly 130,000 clones, 80% recorded once. V and J are TRBV18 and TRBJ2-1, with a weak D call TRBD2 (5 bases). The sample taken for sequencing was PBMCs. This TCR was sampled from a male donor in good health and CMV-seronegative. CDR3 in DNA: TGTGCCAGCTCAACGACTATGATAGCTGCCTACAATGAGCAGTTCTTC. This encodes CASSTTMIAAYNEQFF. The full variable domain, with the rest looked up from reference TRBV18 and TRBJ2-1, is NAGVMQNPRHLVRRRGQEARLRCSPMKGHSHVYWYRQLPEEGLKFMVYLQKENIIDESGMPKERFSAEFPKEGPSILRIQQVVRGDSAAYFCASSTTMIAAYNEQFFGPGTRLTVL.